This TCR beta chain appears in the sequencing data of a study of PD-1 blockade in classical Hodgkin lymphoma. Study-level background: With a 2-week interval, patients received intravenous nivolumab at 3 mg/kg.

V shed 0 bases, J shed 8 bases, and the junction held 6 bases outside the gene matches. Looked up from germline, CDR1 is LGHNA and CDR2 is YSLEER. The CDR3 contains 15 residues. Remarks on this clone: Its antigen is undetermined.

In every patient, relapse followed autologous stem cell transplantation, while exposure to brentuximab vedotin differed. Whole-study findings and limits: Newly diagnosed patients had baseline TCR diversity that was reportedly lower than that of healthy donors. The study found that TCR diversity rose significantly by C4D1 in CD4+ but not CD8+ cells.

The method was immunoSEQ multiplex PCR; TCRdb's version includes in-frame clones alone and lacks a portion of them. Of fewer than 25,000 clones in the sample, roughly 80% are singletons; the top ten hold roughly 8.3%. The sample was peripheral blood mononuclear cells (PBMCs), taken before the second cycle of nivolumab. This TCR was sampled from a human donor with classical Hodgkin lymphoma. The chain couples TRBV4-3 to TRBJ2-1; 8 nucleotides agree with TRBD2. The CDR3 DNA is TGCGCCAGCAGCCAAGAACCGGGGGGGCCCCATGAGCAGTTCTTC. Its translation is CASSQEPGGPHEQFF.